This TCR beta chain was captured by sequencing in a study of blood T cell repertoires in COVID-19. Study overall: Sites across the United States, Italy and Spain contributed samples from acute and convalescent COVID-19. Nucleic acid was either cDNA or gDNA, and it came from T cells, B-cell-depleted T cells, or PBMCs.

In the authors' workflow: Estimated nucleated cell counts came from reference gene primer amplification. Method: immunoSEQ multiplex PCR; TCRdb's copy keeps in-frame clones and lacks some. Clone size and the V and J calls come from that table; the DNA yielded D and trimming. The data contain 85,000 to 130,000 clones, roughly nine tenths of them singletons. CDR3 length: 19 amino acids. The V gene is TRBV21-1, the J gene TRBJ2-1; the DNA was not compared with TRBD1, the D call given in the table. TRBV21-1 is a recognized pseudogene. The sample was peripheral blood. The TCR was taken from a human donor in a cohort sampled during active COVID-19. The DNA of the CDR3 is TGTGCCAGCCATCCTCGAACCCCTTATTCCGGGACAGGTTACGATGAGCAGTTCTTC. Encoded protein: CASHPRTPYSGTGYDEQFF.